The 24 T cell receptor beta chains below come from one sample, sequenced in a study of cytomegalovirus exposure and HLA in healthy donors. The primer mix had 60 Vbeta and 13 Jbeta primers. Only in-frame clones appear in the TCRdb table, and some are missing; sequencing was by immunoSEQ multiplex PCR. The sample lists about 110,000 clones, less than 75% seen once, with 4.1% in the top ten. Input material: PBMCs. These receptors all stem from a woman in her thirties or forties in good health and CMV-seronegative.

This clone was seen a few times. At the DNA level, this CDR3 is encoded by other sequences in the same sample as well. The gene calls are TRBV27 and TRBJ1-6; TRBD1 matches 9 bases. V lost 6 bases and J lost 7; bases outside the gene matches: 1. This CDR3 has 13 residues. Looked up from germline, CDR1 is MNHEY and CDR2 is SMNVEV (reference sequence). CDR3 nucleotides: TGTGCCAGCAGGGGACAGGGAAATTCACCCCTCCACTTT. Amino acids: CASRGQGNSPLHF.

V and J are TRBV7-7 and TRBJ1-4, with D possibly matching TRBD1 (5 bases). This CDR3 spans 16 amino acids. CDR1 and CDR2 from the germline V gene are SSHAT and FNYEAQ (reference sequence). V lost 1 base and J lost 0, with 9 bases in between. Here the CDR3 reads CASSLGSGATNEKLFF. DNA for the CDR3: TGTGCCAGCAGCTTAGGTTCGGGGGCAACTAATGAAAAACTGTTTTTT.

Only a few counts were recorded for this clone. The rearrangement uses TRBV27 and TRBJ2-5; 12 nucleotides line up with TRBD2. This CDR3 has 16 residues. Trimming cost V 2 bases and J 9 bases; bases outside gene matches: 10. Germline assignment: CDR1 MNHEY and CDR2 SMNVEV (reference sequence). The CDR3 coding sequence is TGTGCCAGCAGTTTAACCCAAGGACTAGCGGGATCATCCCAGTACTTC. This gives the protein CASSLTQGLAGSSQYF.

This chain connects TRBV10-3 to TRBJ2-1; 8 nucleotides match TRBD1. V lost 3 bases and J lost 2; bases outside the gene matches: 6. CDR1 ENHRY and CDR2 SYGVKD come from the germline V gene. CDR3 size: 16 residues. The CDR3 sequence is CAISDGDRSAYNEQFF. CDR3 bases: TGTGCCATCAGTGATGGGGACAGGTCGGCCTACAATGAGCAGTTCTTC.

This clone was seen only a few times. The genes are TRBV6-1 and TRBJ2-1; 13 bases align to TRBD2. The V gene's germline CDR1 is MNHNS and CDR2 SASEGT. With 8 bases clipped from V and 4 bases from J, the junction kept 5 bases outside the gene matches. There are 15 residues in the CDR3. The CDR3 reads CASLTGLAGYNEQFF. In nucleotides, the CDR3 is TGTGCCAGCTTGACGGGACTAGCGGGGTACAATGAGCAGTTCTTC.

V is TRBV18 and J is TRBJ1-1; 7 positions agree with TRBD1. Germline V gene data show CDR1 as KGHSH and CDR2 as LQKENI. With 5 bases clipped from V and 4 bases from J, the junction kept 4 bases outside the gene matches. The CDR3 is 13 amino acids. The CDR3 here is CASSKRDSTEAFF. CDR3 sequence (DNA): TGTGCCAGCTCAAAAAGGGACAGCACTGAAGCTTTCTTT.

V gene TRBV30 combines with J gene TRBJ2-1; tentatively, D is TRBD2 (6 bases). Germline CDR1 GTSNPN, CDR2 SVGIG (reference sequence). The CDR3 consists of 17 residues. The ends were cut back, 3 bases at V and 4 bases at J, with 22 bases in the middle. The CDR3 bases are TGTGCCTGGAGGGAAAGCCGGGACTTCGAGGGGTACAATGAGCAGTTCTTC. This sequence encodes CAWRESRDFEGYNEQFF.

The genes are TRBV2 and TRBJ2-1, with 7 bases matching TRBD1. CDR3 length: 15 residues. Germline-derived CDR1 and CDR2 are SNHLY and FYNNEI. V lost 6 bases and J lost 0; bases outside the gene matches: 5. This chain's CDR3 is CASRTTGSSYNEQFF. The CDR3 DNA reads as TGTGCCAGCAGGACGACAGGGAGCTCCTACAATGAGCAGTTCTTC.

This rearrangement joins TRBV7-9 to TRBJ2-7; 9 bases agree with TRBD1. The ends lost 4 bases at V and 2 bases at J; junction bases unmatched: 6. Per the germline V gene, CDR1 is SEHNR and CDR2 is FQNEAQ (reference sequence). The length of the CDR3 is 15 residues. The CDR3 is CASSSRDRAAYEQYF. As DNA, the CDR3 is TGTGCCAGCAGCTCACGGGACAGGGCGGCCTACGAGCAGTACTTC. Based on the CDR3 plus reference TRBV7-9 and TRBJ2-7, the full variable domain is DTGVSQNPRHKITKRGQNVTFRCDPISEHNRLYWYRQTLGQGPEFLTYFQNEAQLEKSRLLSDRFSAERPKGSFSTLEIQRTEQGDSAMYLCASSSRDRAAYEQYFGPGTRLTVT.

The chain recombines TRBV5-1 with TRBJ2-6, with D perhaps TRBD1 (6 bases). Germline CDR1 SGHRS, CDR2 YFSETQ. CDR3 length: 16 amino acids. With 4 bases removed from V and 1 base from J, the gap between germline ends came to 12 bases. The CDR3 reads CASSLVGASGANVLTF. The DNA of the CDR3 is TGCGCCAGCAGCCTGGTGGGGGCATCTGGGGCCAACGTCCTGACTTTC.

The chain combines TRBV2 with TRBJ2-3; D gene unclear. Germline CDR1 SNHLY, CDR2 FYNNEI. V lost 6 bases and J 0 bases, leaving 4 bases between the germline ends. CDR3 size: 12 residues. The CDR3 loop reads CASSLSTDTQYF. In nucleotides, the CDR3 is TGTGCCAGCAGCCTAAGCACAGATACGCAGTATTTT. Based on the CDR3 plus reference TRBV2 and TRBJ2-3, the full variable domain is EPEVTQTPSHQVTQMGQEVILRCVPISNHLYFYWYRQILGQKVEFLVSFYNNEISEKSEIFDDQFSVERPDGSNFTLKIRSTKLEDSAMYFCASSLSTDTQYFGPGTRLTVL.

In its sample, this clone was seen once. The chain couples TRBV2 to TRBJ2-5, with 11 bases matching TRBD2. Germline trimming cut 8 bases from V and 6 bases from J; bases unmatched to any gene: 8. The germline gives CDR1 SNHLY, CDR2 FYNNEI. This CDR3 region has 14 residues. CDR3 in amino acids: CASQTSGNEQTQYF. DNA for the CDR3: TGTGCCAGCCAGACTAGCGGGAATGAGCAGACCCAGTACTTC.

The CDR3 loop is CASSQTSGGPPGELFF. The CDR3 DNA sequence: TGTGCCAGCAGCCAGACTAGCGGGGGACCCCCCGGGGAGCTGTTTTTT. This chain uses TRBV13 with TRBJ2-2; 12 bases are a match to TRBD2. V lost 5 bases and J lost 6; bases outside the gene matches: 7. Germline V lookup: CDR1 PRHDT, CDR2 FYEKMQ (reference sequence). The CDR3 has 16 residues.

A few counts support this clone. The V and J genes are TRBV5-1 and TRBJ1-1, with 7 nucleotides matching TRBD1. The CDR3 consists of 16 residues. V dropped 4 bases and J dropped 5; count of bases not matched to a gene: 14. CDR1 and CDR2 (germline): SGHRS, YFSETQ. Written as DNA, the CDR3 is TGCGCCAGCAGCCGACAGGGAGCCGGAGTGGGGACTGAAGCTTTCTTT. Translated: CASSRQGAGVGTEAFF.

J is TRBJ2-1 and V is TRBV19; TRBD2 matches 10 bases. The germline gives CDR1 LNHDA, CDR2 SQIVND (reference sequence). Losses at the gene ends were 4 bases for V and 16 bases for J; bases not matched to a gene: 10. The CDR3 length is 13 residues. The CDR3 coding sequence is TGTGCCAGTAGTACATCTCCTAGCGGGAGAATCTTCTTC. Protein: CASSTSPSGRIFF.

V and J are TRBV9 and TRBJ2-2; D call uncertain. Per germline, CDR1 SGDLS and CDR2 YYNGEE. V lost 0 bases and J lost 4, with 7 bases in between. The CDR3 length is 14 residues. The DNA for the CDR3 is TGTGCCAGCAGCGTAGGGTTGGCCACCGGGGAGCTGTTTTTT. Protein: CASSVGLATGELFF. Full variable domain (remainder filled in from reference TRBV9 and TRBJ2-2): DSGVTQTPKHLITATGQRVTLRCSPRSGDLSVYWYQQSLDQGLQFLIQYYNGEERAKGNILERFSAQQFPDLHSELNLSSLELGDSALYFCASSVGLATGELFFGEGSRLTVL.

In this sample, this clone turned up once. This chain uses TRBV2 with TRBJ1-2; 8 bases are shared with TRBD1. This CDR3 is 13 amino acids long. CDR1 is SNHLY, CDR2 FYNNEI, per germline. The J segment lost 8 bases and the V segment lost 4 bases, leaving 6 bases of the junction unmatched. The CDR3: CASSGQGIWGYTF. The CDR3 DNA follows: TGTGCCAGCAGTGGACAGGGGATCTGGGGCTACACCTTC.

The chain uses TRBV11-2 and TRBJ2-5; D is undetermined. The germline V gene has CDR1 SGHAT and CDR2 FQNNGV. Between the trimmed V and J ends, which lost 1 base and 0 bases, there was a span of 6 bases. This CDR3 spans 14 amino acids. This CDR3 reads CASSLVSYQETQYF. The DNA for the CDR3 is TGTGCCAGCAGCTTAGTGTCGTACCAAGAGACCCAGTACTTC.

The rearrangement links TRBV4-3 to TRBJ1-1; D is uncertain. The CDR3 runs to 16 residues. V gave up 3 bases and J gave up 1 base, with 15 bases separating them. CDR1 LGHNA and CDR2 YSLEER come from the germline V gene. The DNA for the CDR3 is TGCGCCAGCAGCCACGAACATGCATCGGGGAACACTGAAGCTTTCTTT. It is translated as CASSHEHASGNTEAFF.

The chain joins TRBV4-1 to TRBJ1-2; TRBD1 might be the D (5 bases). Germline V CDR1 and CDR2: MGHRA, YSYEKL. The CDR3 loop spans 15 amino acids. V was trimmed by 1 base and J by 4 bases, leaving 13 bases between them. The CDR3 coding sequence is TGCGCCAGCAGCCAAGGTTTTCAGGGTCCCTATGGCTACACCTTC. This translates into CASSQGFQGPYGYTF.

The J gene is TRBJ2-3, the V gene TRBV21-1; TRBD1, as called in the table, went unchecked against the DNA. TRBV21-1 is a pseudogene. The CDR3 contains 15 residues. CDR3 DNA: TGTGCCATCTCCTCAGGGATCGGGCACACAGATACGCAGTATTTT. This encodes CAISSGIGHTDTQYF.

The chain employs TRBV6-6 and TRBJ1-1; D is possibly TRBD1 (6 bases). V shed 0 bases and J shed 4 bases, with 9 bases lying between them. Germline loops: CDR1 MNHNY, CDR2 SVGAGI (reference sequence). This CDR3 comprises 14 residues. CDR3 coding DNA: TGTGCCAGCAGTTACTCGGTAGGGGGCACTGAAGCTTTCTTT. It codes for CASSYSVGGTEAFF.

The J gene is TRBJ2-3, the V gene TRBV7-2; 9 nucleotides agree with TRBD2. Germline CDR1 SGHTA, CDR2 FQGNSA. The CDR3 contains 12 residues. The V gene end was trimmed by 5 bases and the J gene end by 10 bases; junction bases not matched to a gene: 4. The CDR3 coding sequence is TGTGCCAGCAGCCTGTCTAGCGGGGCGCAGTATTTT. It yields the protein CASSLSSGAQYF.

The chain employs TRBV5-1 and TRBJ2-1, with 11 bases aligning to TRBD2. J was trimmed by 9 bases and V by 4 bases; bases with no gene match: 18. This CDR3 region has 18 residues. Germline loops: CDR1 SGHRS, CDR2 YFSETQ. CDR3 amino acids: CASSRWTVAGGPEGEQFF. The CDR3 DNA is TGCGCCAGCAGCCGTTGGACCGTAGCGGGAGGGCCTGAAGGTGAGCAGTTCTTC.